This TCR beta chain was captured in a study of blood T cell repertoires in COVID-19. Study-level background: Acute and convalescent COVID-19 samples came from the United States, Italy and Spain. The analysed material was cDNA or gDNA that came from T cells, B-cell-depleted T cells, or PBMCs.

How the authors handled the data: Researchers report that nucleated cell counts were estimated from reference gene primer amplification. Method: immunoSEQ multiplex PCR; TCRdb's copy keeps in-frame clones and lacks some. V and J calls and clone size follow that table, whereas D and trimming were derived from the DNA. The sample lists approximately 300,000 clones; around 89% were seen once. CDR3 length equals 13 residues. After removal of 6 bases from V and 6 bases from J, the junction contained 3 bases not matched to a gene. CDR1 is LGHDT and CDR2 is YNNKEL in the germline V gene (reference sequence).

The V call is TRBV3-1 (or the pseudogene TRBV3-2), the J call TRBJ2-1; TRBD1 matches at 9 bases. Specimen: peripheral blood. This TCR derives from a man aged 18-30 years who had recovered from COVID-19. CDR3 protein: CASRQGAGNEQFF. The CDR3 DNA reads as TGTGCCAGCAGACAGGGGGCAGGCAATGAGCAGTTCTTC.